This TCR beta chain was identified during a study of T cell repertoires in cytomegalovirus infection. Overall study context: CMV infection together with matching HLA type was indicated by public TCR beta signatures. Points from the study as a whole: Adding up the frequency of public TCR beta families identified people who carried CMV plus the relevant HLA. HLA-C-restricted CMV clonotypes gave the most frequent clonotype in two of eight donors.

Each CDR3 protein is one row after TCRdb ran MiXCR on the reads. The profile shows 200,000 to 300,000 distinct CDR3 sequences, roughly an eighth of them singletons. In its sample, this clonotype was seen many times. Its specificity is unknown. This CDR3 is 15 amino acids long. Germline CDR1 is SGHTA and CDR2 is FQGTGA. Trimming shortened V by 3 bases and J by 2 bases, and 14 bases separated the two germline ends. This chain links TRBV7-3 with TRBJ2-7, with unresolved D. This TCR was sampled from a human donor in good health (CMV status not recorded). Some clones in this sample may be carry-over from other donors' samples. The sample taken for sequencing was PBMCs. DNA for the CDR3: TGTGCCAGCAGCTTGACCCCTGGCGGAGCCTACGAGCAGTACTTC. It codes for CASSLTPGGAYEQYF.